This TCR beta chain emerged from a study of molecular identifiers for immune sequencing clone quantification. Findings and caveats of the study: Around 940,000 naive cells reportedly did not prevent detection of spiked Jurkat TCR RNA from one cell.

The CDR3 consists of 17 residues. Per the germline V gene, CDR1 is SQVTM and CDR2 is ANQGSEA. Between the trimmed V and J ends, which lost 3 bases and 0 bases, there was a span of 19 bases. Naive CD8 T cells underwent sorting with the CD8+CD4-CCR7+CD45RA+ definition. This clonotype was detected many times. Its antigen is still unknown. Previously described methods and listed TCR primers produced bulk TCR libraries. TCRdb ran MiXCR on the PCR reads and lists one entry per CDR3 protein. The data contain approximately 97,000 distinct CDR3 sequences, 24% of them singletons. This rearrangement joins TRBV29-1 to TRBJ2-3, with a possible D match to TRBD1 (5 bases). The sample taken for sequencing was naive CD8+ T cells from blood, with Jurkat cell RNA spiked in. Subset: FACS-sorted CD8+CD4-CCR7+CD45RA+ naive T cells. This TCR derives from a human donor in good health. Some libraries in this study had Jurkat cell RNA spiked in. CDR3: CSVEIEWGLTSTDTQYF. In DNA, the CDR3 is TGCAGCGTTGAGATTGAGTGGGGCCTCACTAGCACAGATACGCAGTATTTT.